This TCR beta chain was captured in a study of beta chain features in type 1 diabetes. Study-wide results and caveats: Shorter TCRB CDR3s, moderately but significantly so, were found in Type 1 diabetes patients in all four CD4+ subsets.

This clone was observed a handful of times. Antigen specificity is unknown. Sequencing targeted expressed TCRB transcripts, as all isolated RNA had been reverse transcribed. TCRdb keeps only in-frame clones here, not all; method: immunoSEQ multiplex PCR. The repertoire has about 260,000 clones, about 23% of them found once; the top ten carry 0.012%. Input material: naive CD4+ T cells from blood. The receptor was derived from a woman aged 30 to 39 with type 1 diabetes.

The CDR3 nucleotides read TGCGCCAGCAGCCAAGGTGTGGCAGGGCTAACGTGGAGTGCAGATACGCAGTATTTT. The encoded protein is CASSQGVAGLTWSADTQYF. The J gene is TRBJ2-3, the V gene TRBV4-1, with TRBD1 as a possible D gene (5 bases). The CDR3 is 19 residues long. Germline V gene lookup returns CDR1 MGHRA and CDR2 YSYEKL. V was clipped by 1 base and J by 4 bases, with 24 bases between them.